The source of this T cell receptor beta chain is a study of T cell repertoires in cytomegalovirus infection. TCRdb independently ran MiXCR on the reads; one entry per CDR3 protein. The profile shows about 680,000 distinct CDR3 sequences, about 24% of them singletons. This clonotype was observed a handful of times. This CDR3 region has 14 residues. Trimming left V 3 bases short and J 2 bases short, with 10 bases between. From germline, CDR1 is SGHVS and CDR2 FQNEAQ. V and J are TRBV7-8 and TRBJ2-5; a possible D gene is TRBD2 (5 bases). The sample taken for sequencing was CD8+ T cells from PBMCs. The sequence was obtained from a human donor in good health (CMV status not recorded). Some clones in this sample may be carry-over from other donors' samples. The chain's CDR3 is CASSFPRGQETQYF. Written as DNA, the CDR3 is TGTGCCAGCAGCTTTCCACGGGGTCAAGAGACCCAGTACTTC. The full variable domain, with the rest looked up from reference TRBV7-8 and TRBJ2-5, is GAGVSQSPRYKVAKRGQDVALRCDPISGHVSLFWYQQALGQGPEFLTYFQNEAQLDKSGLPSDRFFAERPEGSVSTLKIQRTQQEDSAVYLCASSFPRGQETQYFGPGTRLLVL.